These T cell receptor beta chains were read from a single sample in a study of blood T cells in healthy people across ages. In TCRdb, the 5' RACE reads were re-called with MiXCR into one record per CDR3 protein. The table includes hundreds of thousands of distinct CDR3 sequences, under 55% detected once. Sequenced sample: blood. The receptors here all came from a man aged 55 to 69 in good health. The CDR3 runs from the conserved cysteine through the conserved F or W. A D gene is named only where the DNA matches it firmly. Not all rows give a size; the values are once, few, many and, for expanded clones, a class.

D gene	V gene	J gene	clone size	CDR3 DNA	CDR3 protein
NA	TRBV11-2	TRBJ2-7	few	TGTGCCAGCAGCTTATGGGGGGTGGGCGAGCAGTACTTC	CASSLWGVGEQYF
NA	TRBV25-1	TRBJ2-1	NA	TGTGCCAGCAGTGAGTTCAACAATGAGCAGTTCTTC	CASSEFNNEQFF
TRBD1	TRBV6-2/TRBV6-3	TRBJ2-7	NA	TGTGCCAGCAGTCGTCCGGGACAGGTTCCCACGGGGCAGTACTTC	CASSRPGQVPTGQYF
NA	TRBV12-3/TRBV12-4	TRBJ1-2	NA	TGTGCCAGCAGTTTTCTACACGACATGCTAAGGGGCTACACCTTC	CASSFLHDMLRGYTF
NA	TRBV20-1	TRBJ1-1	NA	TGCAGTGCTGCCTTAATGAACACTGAAGCTTTCTTT	CSAALMNTEAFF
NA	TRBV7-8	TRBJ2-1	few	TGTGCCAGCAGCCGACAGAGCTCCTACAATGAGCAGTTCTTC	CASSRQSSYNEQFF
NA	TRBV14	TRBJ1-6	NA	TGTGCCAGCAGCCGGACTGCGGGAATAGATTCACCCCTCCACTTT	CASSRTAGIDSPLHF
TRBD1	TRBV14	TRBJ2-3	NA	TGTGCCAGCAGCCAAGACTACAGGGGCACGCAGTATTTT	CASSQDYRGTQYF
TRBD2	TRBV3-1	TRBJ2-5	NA	TGTGCCAGCAGCCAAGAAGGGACTAGAACGAGCTACGAACAGTACTTC	CASSQEGTRTSYEQYF
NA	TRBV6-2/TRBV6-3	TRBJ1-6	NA	TGTGCCAGCAGTTACTCCCGAAGAACGAGGAATTCACCCCTCCACTTT	CASSYSRRTRNSPLHF
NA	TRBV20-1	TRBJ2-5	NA	TGCAGTATCGATGGGGGCAACGGGGAGACCCAGTACTTC	CSIDGGNGETQYF
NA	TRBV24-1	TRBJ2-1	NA	TGTGCCACCAGTGAGGCAGGGGCCCTCCGGCATGAGCAGTTCTTC	CATSEAGALRHEQFF
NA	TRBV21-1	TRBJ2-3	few	TGTGCCAGCAGCAAGACTAGCGGGGGGCTCACAGATACGCAGTATTTT	CASSKTSGGLTDTQYF
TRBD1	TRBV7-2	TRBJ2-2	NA	TGTGCCAGCAGCTTCAGGGACAGGACCACCGGGGAGCTGTTTTTT	CASSFRDRTTGELFF
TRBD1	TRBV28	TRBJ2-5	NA	TGTGCCAGCAGTTTCCGGGACAGGGAGGGGACCCAGTACTTC	CASSFRDREGTQYF
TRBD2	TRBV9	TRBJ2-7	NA	TGTGCCAGCAGCCCCGAGGGACTAGCGGGGGGGCACGACGAGCAGTACTTC	CASSPEGLAGGHDEQYF